This T cell receptor beta chain was profiled in a study of T cell repertoires in cytomegalovirus infection. Study at large: Shared public TCR beta signatures pointed to both CMV infection and a matching HLA type. General study findings and limits: Cumulative public TCR beta family frequency identified carriers of CMV plus the relevant HLA. In two of eight donors, the top clonotype was HLA-C-restricted CMV-specific.

The V and J ends lost 5 bases and 5 bases respectively, with 18 bases between them. CDR1 SGHTA and CDR2 FQGTGA come from the germline V gene. This CDR3 comprises 15 residues. TCRdb independently ran MiXCR on the reads; one entry per CDR3 protein. Of roughly 760,000 distinct CDR3 sequences listed, approximately 40% are singletons. This clonotype was observed a few times. Its antigen remains unknown. The chain is built from TRBV7-3 and TRBJ2-5; the D is unclear. The sequence derives from a human donor in good health (CMV status not recorded). Some clones in this sample may be carry-over from other donors' samples. The sequencing sample was made of PBMCs. The CDR3 region has the DNA TGTGCCAGCAGCATATCAAATGGCGCCTCGGAGACCCAGTACTTC. This encodes CASSISNGASETQYF.